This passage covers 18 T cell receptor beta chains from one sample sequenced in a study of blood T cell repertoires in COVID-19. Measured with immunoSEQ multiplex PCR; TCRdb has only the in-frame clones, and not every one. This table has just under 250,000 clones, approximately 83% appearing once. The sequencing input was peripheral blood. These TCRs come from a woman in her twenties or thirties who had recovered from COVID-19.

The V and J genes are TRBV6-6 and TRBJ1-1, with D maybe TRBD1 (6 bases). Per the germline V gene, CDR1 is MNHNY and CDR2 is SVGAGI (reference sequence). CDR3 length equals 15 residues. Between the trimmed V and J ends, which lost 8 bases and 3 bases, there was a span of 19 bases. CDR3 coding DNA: TGTGCCAGCGAGACAGGAATCTATGGATACACTGAAGCTTTCTTT. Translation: CASETGIYGYTEAFF.

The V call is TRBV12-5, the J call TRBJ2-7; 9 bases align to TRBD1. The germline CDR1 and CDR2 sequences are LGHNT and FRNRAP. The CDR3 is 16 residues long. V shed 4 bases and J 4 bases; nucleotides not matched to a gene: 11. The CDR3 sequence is CASGSTPTGGAYEQYF. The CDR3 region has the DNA TGTGCTAGTGGTTCAACCCCGACAGGGGGGGCTTACGAGCAGTACTTC. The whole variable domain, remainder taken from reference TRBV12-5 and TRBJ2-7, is DARVTQTPRHKVTEMGQEVTMRCQPILGHNTVFWYRQTMMQGLELLAYFRNRAPLDDSGMPKDRFSAEMPDATLATLKIQPSEPRDSAVYFCASGSTPTGGAYEQYFGPGTRLTVT.

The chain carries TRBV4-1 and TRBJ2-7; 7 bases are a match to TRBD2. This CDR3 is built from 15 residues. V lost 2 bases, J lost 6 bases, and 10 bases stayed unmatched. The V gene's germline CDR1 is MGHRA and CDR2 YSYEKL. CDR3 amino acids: CASSQSWGLISEQYF. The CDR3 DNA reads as TGCGCCAGCAGCCAATCCTGGGGACTAATCAGCGAGCAGTACTTC.

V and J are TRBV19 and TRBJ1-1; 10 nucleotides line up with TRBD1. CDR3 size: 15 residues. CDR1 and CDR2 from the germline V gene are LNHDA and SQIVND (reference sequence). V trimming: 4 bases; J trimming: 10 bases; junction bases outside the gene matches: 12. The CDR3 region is CASSKDETGGKSAFF. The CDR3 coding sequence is TGTGCCAGTAGTAAGGACGAGACAGGGGGCAAGTCAGCTTTCTTT.

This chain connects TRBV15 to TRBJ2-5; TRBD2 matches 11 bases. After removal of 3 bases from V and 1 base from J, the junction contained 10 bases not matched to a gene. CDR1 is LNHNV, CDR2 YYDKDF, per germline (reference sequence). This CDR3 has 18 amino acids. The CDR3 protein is CATSSSYPSGGTQETQYF. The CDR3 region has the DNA TGTGCCACCAGCAGTTCGTATCCTAGCGGGGGGACCCAAGAGACCCAGTACTTC. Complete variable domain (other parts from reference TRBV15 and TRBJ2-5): DAMVIQNPRYQVTQFGKPVTLSCSQTLNHNVMYWYQQKSSQAPKLLFHYYDKDFNNEADTPDNFQSRRPNTSFCFLDIRSPGLGDTAMYLCATSSSYPSGGTQETQYFGPGTRLLVL.

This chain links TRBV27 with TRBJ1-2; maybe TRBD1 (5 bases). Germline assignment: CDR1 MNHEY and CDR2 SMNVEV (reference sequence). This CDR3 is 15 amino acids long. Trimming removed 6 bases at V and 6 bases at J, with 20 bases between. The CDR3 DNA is TGTGCCAGCAGCCTCGAAGGGCAGGGTGTAGATGGCTACACCTTC. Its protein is CASSLEGQGVDGYTF.

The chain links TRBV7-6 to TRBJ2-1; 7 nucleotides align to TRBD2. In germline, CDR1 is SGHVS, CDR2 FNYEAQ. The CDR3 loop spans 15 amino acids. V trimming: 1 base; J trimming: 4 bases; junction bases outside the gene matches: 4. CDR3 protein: CASSLESGAYNEQFF. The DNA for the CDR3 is TGTGCCAGCAGCTTAGAGAGCGGGGCTTACAATGAGCAGTTCTTC. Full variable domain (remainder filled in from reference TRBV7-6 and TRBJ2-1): GAGVSQSPRYKVTKRGQDVALRCDPISGHVSLYWYRQALGQGPEFLTYFNYEAQQDKSGLPNDRFSAERPEGSISTLTIQRTEQRDSAMYRCASSLESGAYNEQFFGPGTRLTVL.

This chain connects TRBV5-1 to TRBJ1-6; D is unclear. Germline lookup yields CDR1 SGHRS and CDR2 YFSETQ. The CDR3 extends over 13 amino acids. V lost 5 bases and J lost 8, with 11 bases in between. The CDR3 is CASRIKLDSPLHF. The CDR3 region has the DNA TGCGCCAGCAGGATAAAACTGGATTCACCCCTCCACTTT.

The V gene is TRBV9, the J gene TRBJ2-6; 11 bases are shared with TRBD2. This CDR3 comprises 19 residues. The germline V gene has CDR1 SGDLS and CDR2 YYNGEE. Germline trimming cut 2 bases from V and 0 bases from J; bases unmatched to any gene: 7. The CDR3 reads CASSVGLAALPSGANVLTF. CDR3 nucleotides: TGTGCCAGCAGCGTGGGACTAGCGGCTCTCCCCTCTGGGGCCAACGTCCTGACTTTC.

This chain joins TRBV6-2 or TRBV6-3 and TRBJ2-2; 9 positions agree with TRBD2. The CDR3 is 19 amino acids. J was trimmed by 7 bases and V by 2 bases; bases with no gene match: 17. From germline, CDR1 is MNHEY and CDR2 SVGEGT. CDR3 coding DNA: TGTGCCAGCAGTTACGCGGGGGGGCCATTCCAACTAGCAGACGGGGAGCTGTTTTTT. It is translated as CASSYAGGPFQLADGELFF.

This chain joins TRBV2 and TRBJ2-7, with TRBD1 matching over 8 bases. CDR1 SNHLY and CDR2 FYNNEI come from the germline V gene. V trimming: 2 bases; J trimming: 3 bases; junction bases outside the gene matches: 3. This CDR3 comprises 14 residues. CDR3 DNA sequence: TGTGCCAGCAGTGAAAGGACAGGGAACTACGAGCAGTACTTC. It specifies CASSERTGNYEQYF.

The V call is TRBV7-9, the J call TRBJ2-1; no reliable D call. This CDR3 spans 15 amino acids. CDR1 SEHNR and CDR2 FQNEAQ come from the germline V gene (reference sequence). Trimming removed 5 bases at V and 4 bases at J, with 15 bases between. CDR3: CASSPQNAVYNEQFF. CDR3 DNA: TGTGCCAGCAGCCCCCAAAATGCGGTTTACAATGAGCAGTTCTTC. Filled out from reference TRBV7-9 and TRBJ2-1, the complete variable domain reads DTGVSQNPRHKITKRGQNVTFRCDPISEHNRLYWYRQTLGQGPEFLTYFQNEAQLEKSRLLSDRFSAERPKGSFSTLEIQRTEQGDSAMYLCASSPQNAVYNEQFFGPGTRLTVL.

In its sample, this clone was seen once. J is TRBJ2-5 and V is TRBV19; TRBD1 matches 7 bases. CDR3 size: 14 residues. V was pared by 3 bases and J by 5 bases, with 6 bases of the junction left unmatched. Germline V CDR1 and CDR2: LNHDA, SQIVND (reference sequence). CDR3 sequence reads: CASSINRGIETQYF. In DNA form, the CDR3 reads TGTGCCAGTAGTATTAACAGGGGAATTGAGACCCAGTACTTC.

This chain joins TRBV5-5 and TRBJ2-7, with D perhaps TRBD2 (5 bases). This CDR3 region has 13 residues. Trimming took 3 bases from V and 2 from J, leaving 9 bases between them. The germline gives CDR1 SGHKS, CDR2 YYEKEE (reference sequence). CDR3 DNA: TGTGCCAGCAGCTACCACGGGACCTACGAGCAGTACTTC. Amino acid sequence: CASSYHGTYEQYF.

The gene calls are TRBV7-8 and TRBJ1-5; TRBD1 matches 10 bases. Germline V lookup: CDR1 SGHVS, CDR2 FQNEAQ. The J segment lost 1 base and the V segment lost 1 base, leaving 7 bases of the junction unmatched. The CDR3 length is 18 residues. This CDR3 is CASSLGRDRGLSNQPQHF. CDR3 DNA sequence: TGTGCCAGCAGCTTAGGCCGGGACAGGGGACTGAGCAATCAGCCCCAGCATTTT.

For the CDR3, the DNA is TGTGCCAGCAGCCAACGGGGAGGCGGGGGGGCCAGGAATGAGCAGTTCTTC. Translation gives CASSQRGGGGARNEQFF. The chain combines TRBV7-6 with TRBJ2-1; 9 bases match TRBD2. The V and J ends lost 5 bases and 7 bases, in that order; junction bases with no gene match: 15. The CDR3 is made up of 17 amino acids. Germline-derived CDR1 and CDR2 are SGHVS and FNYEAQ.

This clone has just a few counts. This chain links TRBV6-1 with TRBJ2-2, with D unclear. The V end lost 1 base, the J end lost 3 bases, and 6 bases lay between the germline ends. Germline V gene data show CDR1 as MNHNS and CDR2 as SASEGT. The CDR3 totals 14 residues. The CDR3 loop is CASSEGPDTGELFF. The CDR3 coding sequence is TGTGCCAGCAGTGAAGGGCCTGACACCGGGGAGCTGTTTTTT.

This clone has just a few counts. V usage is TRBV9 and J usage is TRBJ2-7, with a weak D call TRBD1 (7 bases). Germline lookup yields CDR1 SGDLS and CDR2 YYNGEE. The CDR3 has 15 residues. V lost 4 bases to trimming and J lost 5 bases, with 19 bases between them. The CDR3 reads CASSPLGGTEDEQYF. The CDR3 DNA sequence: TGTGCCAGCAGCCCCTTAGGCGGGACAGAGGACGAGCAGTACTTC.